This paragraph covers one TCR beta chain sequence. Its antigen is as yet unknown. This CDR3 has 17 amino acids. V was shortened by 1 base and J by 0 bases, with 15 bases between the two germline ends. Germline V gene data show CDR1 as SGHVS and CDR2 as FNYEAQ. The data are from a study of T cell responses to AZD1222 COVID-19 vaccine. On the study more broadly: Pooling of second doses given at about 4 or about 12 weeks was done.

Using immunoSEQ multiplex PCR, the repertoire was profiled, and TCRdb retains in-frame clones only, with some absent. The data show some 150,000 clones, about nine tenths seen once. Study findings and constraints: The donor group comprised mostly white British people and more females; the analysis possibly underestimated clonal diversity. Dominant at 160-218 and 743-854, vaccine-associated CD4 TCRs also spanned spike. The repertoires were collected only after the peak T cell response.

This material consisted of peripheral blood, taken on day 0 of AZD1222 vaccination. This sequence was found in an adult in good health. The chain has TRBV7-6 and TRBJ1-1; a possible D gene is TRBD1 (5 bases). CDR3 bases: TGTGCCAGCAGCTTAGAGGGGTATTGGGGGGTGAACACTGAAGCTTTCTTT. This gives the protein CASSLEGYWGVNTEAFF.